What follows are 20 T cell receptor beta chains derived from one specimen sequenced in a study of cytomegalovirus exposure and HLA in healthy donors (dated by TCRdb to about 2017). The receptor library was made with the immunoSEQ multiplex PCR assay. For the multiplex PCR, a mixture combining 60 forward primers for TCR Vbeta segments and 13 reverse primers for TCR Jbeta segments was used. TCRdb took over this immuneACCESS table, retaining in-frame rearrangements with V and J assigned. Such tables are incomplete; in checked studies, under half of the missing clones stem from an unresolved V gene, and the remainder is unexplained. The sample contains roughly 110,000 clones, roughly 82% of them found a single time. Under 5% of the sample rests with the top ten. The sequenced material came from PBMCs. These receptors were taken from a male donor in good health and CMV-seronegative.

This clone was detected once. This sequence joins TRBV19 and TRBJ1-4; 8 nucleotides match TRBD1. The length of the CDR3 is 17 residues. V trimming: 6 bases; J trimming: 4 bases; junction bases outside the gene matches: 13. In germline, CDR1 is LNHDA, CDR2 SQIVND (reference sequence). CDR3 sequence: CASRSGGIGLVNEKLFF. The DNA of the CDR3 is TGTGCCAGTAGATCAGGGGGCATCGGTCTGGTTAATGAAAAACTGTTTTTT. Looking up the rest from reference TRBV19 and TRBJ1-4 gives the full variable domain: DGGITQSPKYLFRKEGQNVTLSCEQNLNHDAMYWYRQDPGQGLRLIYYSQIVNDFQKGDIAEGYSVSREKKESFPLTVTSAQKNPTAFYLCASRSGGIGLVNEKLFFGSGTQLSVL.

The V call is TRBV18, the J call TRBJ2-7, with D maybe TRBD1 (5 bases). Germline CDR1 is KGHSH and CDR2 is LQKENI. V lost 2 bases, J lost 0 bases, and 8 bases lay in between. The CDR3 loop spans 14 amino acids. The CDR3 loop is CASSPTGNSYEQYF. The DNA of the CDR3 is TGTGCCAGCTCACCAACAGGCAACTCCTACGAGCAGTACTTC.

The chain has TRBV6-5 and TRBJ2-7; TRBD2 agrees at 10 bases. V gave up 5 bases and J gave up 4 bases; unmatched junction bases: 5. Germline V lookup: CDR1 MNHEY, CDR2 SVGAGI. The CDR3 contains 14 residues. CDR3 sequence reads: CASSPGTSVYEQYF. As DNA, the CDR3 is TGTGCCAGCAGTCCCGGGACTAGCGTGTACGAGCAGTACTTC.

This sequence joins TRBV5-4 and TRBJ2-7, with D unclear. The CDR3 is made up of 13 amino acids. Germline V gene data show CDR1 as SGHNT and CDR2 as YYREEE (reference sequence). Trimming took off 3 bases at V and 2 bases at J, with 9 bases between the two ends. The CDR3 here is CASSSPGTYEQYF. For the CDR3, the DNA is TGTGCCAGCAGCTCGCCGGGTACCTACGAGCAGTACTTC.

V usage is TRBV5-1 and J usage is TRBJ2-3; 8 nucleotides agree with TRBD2. Germline V CDR1 and CDR2: SGHRS, YFSETQ. The CDR3 runs 16 residues. The junction had 8 bases not matched to a gene; V was cut back by 3 bases and J by 2 bases. The CDR3 sequence is CASSSGLGGFTDTQYF. The CDR3 nucleotides are TGCGCCAGCAGCTCGGGACTAGGGGGATTCACAGATACGCAGTATTTT.

This clone appeared a few times. This rearrangement joins TRBV27 to TRBJ2-2; D may be TRBD2 (5 bases). The CDR3 spans 16 residues. The germline V and J ends were trimmed by 6 bases and 4 bases, with 18 bases remaining between them. Germline V gene sequence: CDR1 MNHEY, CDR2 SMNVEV (reference sequence). The chain's CDR3 is CASRPRASFFTGELFF. Written as DNA, the CDR3 is TGTGCCAGCAGACCAAGAGCTAGCTTCTTCACCGGGGAGCTGTTTTTT.

V is TRBV6-1 and J is TRBJ2-2; D may be TRBD1 (6 bases). The CDR3 has 16 amino acids. Deletions cut 3 bases from V and 0 bases from J, with 11 bases between. The germline V gene encodes CDR1 MNHNS and CDR2 SASEGT. The CDR3 DNA follows: TGTGCCAGCAGTGATACAGGGATATCGAACACCGGGGAGCTGTTTTTT. Translation: CASSDTGISNTGELFF.

The CDR3 coding sequence is TGTGCCAGCAGCCGGACTAGCTCCTTTTCCGAGCAGTACTTC. Amino acid sequence: CASSRTSSFSEQYF. The rearrangement links TRBV7-9 to TRBJ2-7; 8 bases map to TRBD2. The CDR3 sequence is 14 residues long. V lost 5 bases to trimming and J lost 6 bases; unmatched junction nucleotides: 9. Germline lookup yields CDR1 SEHNR and CDR2 FQNEAQ (reference sequence).

The rearrangement links TRBV5-3 to TRBJ1-5, with TRBD1 identical over 9 bases. TRBV5-3 is marked as an open reading frame, function uncertain. The CDR3 runs 15 residues. The V and J ends lost 3 bases and 6 bases, in that order; junction bases with no gene match: 7. This CDR3 reads CARSWTGVVSQPQHF. For the CDR3, the DNA is TGTGCCAGAAGCTGGACAGGGGTAGTGAGTCAGCCCCAGCATTTT.

The chain recombines TRBV19 with TRBJ1-5, with TRBD1 as a possible D gene (5 bases). This CDR3 comprises 15 residues. Germline CDR1 is LNHDA and CDR2 is SQIVND (reference sequence). The V end lost 3 bases, the J end lost 0 bases, and 9 bases lay between the germline ends. The CDR3: CASSITGHSNQPQHF. CDR3 sequence (DNA): TGTGCCAGTAGTATTACCGGACATAGCAATCAGCCCCAGCATTTT.

V usage is TRBV5-6 and J usage is TRBJ2-2, with 8 bases lining up with TRBD1. Unmatched junction bases numbered 7, after V lost 3 bases and J lost 6 bases. The CDR3 totals 15 residues. In germline, CDR1 is SGHDT, CDR2 YYEEEE. CDR3 loop: CASSSDRVQAGELFF. CDR3 in DNA: TGTGCCAGCAGCTCGGACAGGGTTCAGGCCGGGGAGCTGTTTTTT.

J is TRBJ2-5 and V is TRBV5-4; 8 positions match TRBD2. Germline trimming cut 3 bases from V and 5 bases from J; bases unmatched to any gene: 9. The CDR3 is 15 residues long. Germline CDR1 and CDR2: SGHNT and YYREEE (reference sequence). Here the CDR3 DNA reads TGTGCCAGCAGCTGGGAGCGGGAGCGGCGGGAGACCCAGTACTTC. Residues: CASSWERERRETQYF.

The chain joins TRBV7-6 to TRBJ2-4; 8 bases agree with TRBD1. The germline V gene encodes CDR1 SGHVS and CDR2 FNYEAQ. The junction had 9 bases not matched to a gene; V was cut back by 2 bases and J by 0 bases. This CDR3 comprises 18 residues. CDR3: CASSLSIGQGAAKNIQYF. The CDR3 DNA reads TGTGCCAGCAGCTTATCAATAGGACAGGGCGCAGCCAAAAACATTCAGTACTTC. Combining the CDR3 with reference TRBV7-6 and TRBJ2-4 gives the whole variable domain GAGVSQSPRYKVTKRGQDVALRCDPISGHVSLYWYRQALGQGPEFLTYFNYEAQQDKSGLPNDRFSAERPEGSISTLTIQRTEQRDSAMYRCASSLSIGQGAAKNIQYFGAGTRLSVL.

This clone was seen a single time. J is TRBJ2-7 and V is TRBV11-2; possibly TRBD1 for D (6 bases). V was shortened by 5 bases and J by 3 bases, with 11 bases between the two germline ends. CDR1 and CDR2 (germline): SGHAT, FQNNGV. There are 13 residues in the CDR3. CDR3 nucleotides: TGTGCCAGCAGCCGGGACACTTACTACGAGCAGTACTTC. Translated: CASSRDTYYEQYF.

The chain carries TRBV5-1 and TRBJ2-2, with 14 bases matching TRBD2. The ends lost 3 bases at V and 5 bases at J; junction bases unmatched: 3. Germline lookup yields CDR1 SGHRS and CDR2 YFSETQ. The CDR3 has 16 residues. The CDR3 protein is CASSSGLAGGTGELFF. The CDR3 DNA is TGCGCCAGCAGCTCCGGACTAGCGGGAGGAACCGGGGAGCTGTTTTTT.

The chain carries TRBV6-1 and TRBJ2-1, with TRBD2 matching over 7 bases. Germline V gene sequence: CDR1 MNHNS, CDR2 SASEGT. Germline trimming cut 5 bases from V and 0 bases from J; bases unmatched to any gene: 1. This CDR3 has 14 amino acids. Here the CDR3 DNA reads TGTGCCAGCAGTTCTAGCGGCTCCTACAATGAGCAGTTCTTC. This translates into CASSSSGSYNEQFF.

The chain is built from TRBV27 and TRBJ2-7; D is uncertain. The CDR3 length is 15 residues. Trimming took 5 bases from V and 3 from J, leaving 17 bases between them. Germline loops: CDR1 MNHEY, CDR2 SMNVEV (reference sequence). This CDR3 is CASSPTAGQVYEQYF. CDR3 in DNA: TGTGCCAGCAGTCCTACTGCTGGTCAAGTCTACGAGCAGTACTTC.

This clone occurred a few times. The chain combines TRBV5-1 with TRBJ2-1; a weak D match, TRBD2 (6 bases). Germline CDR1 reads SGHRS; CDR2 reads YFSETQ. Trimming left V 2 bases short and J 0 bases short, with 6 bases between. There are 14 residues in the CDR3. The CDR3 bases are TGCGCCAGCAGCTTCGGGAGCTCCTACAATGAGCAGTTCTTC. Amino acids: CASSFGSSYNEQFF. Using reference TRBV5-1 and TRBJ2-1 for the parts outside the CDR3, the full variable domain is KAGVTQTPRYLIKTRGQQVTLSCSPISGHRSVSWYQQTPGQGLQFLFEYFSETQRNKGNFPGRFSGRQFSNSRSEMNVSTLELGDSALYLCASSFGSSYNEQFFGPGTRLTVL.

V and J are TRBV28 and TRBJ2-2; 8 positions agree with TRBD2. The CDR3 has 16 amino acids. V lost 5 bases to trimming and J lost 8 bases; unmatched junction nucleotides: 13. Per germline, CDR1 MDHEN and CDR2 SYDVKM. The CDR3 here is CASSLQRLAGSGELFF. CDR3 DNA: TGTGCCAGCAGTCTTCAGAGGTTAGCGGGATCGGGGGAGCTGTTTTTT.

The J gene is TRBJ1-2, the V gene TRBV18; D unclear. The V end lost 0 bases, the J end lost 7 bases, and 12 bases lay between the germline ends. The CDR3 spans 14 residues. The germline gives CDR1 KGHSH, CDR2 LQKENI. The CDR3 sequence is CASSPPILSGGYTF. The CDR3 coding sequence is TGTGCCAGCTCACCACCTATACTCTCTGGTGGCTACACCTTC.